The 3 T cell receptor beta chains presented below share a single source sample, sequenced in a study of blood T cell repertoires in COVID-19. Repertoires were generated with immunoSEQ multiplex PCR, while TCRdb's copy carries only in-frame clones and drops some. The sample records about 100,000 clones, around 79% being singletons. What was sequenced was peripheral blood. These receptors came from an older man with active or convalescent COVID-19.

The chain is built from TRBV5-1 and TRBJ2-5; tentative D call: TRBD2 (6 bases). Germline CDR1 reads SGHRS; CDR2 reads YFSETQ. The CDR3 loop spans 14 amino acids. V lost 0 bases, J lost 5 bases, and 11 bases lay in between. The CDR3 nucleotides are TGCGCCAGCAGCTTGGTCGGGGGAGCGGAGACCCAGTACTTC. Its protein is CASSLVGGAETQYF.

The V and J genes are TRBV27 and TRBJ2-7; TRBD1 agrees at 8 bases. V lost 3 bases, J lost 5 bases, and 12 bases stayed unmatched. CDR1 is MNHEY and CDR2 is SMNVEV in the germline V gene (reference sequence). The CDR3 has 16 residues. DNA of the CDR3: TGTGCCAGCAGTTTTTCCAGCTCACAGGGGGGCGACGAGCAGTACTTC. It specifies CASSFSSSQGGDEQYF.

This chain joins TRBV5-1 and TRBJ2-3, with D possibly TRBD2 on 6 matching bases. The ends were cut back, 0 bases at V and 5 bases at J, with 16 bases in the middle. The CDR3 loop spans 16 amino acids. The V gene's germline CDR1 is SGHRS and CDR2 YFSETQ. CDR3 sequence: CASSLGLATRGDTQYF. CDR3 DNA: TGCGCCAGCAGCTTGGGCCTAGCGACTAGGGGAGATACGCAGTATTTT.